This T cell receptor (beta chain) originates from a study of technical replicates of blood from a handful of donors. Sequencing used immunoSEQ multiplex PCR; TCRdb keeps in-frame clones, though not all of them. The table lists some 70,000 clones, 95% to 96% of them singletons. Germline V gene data show CDR1 as SSHAT and CDR2 as FNYEAQ (reference sequence). The trim removed 5 bases at V and 3 bases at J, leaving 4 bases unmatched. This CDR3 region has 15 residues. The gene calls are TRBV7-7 and TRBJ2-5, with TRBD1 identical over 12 bases. Sequenced material: T cells isolated from PBMCs. The sequence came from a human donor in good health. The CDR3 bases are TGTGCCAGCAGCGTGGGACAGGGGGCGAAAGAGACCCAGTACTTC. Translation gives CASSVGQGAKETQYF.